The 11 T cell receptor beta chains in this list originate from one sample, sequenced in a study of T cell responses to AZD1222 COVID-19 vaccine. Clones were sequenced by immunoSEQ multiplex PCR, and TCRdb holds only the in-frame ones, with some missing. Of 200,000 or so clones listed, about 87% were seen once; the top ten hold around 2.5%. The input for sequencing was peripheral blood, taken on day 0 of MenACWY control vaccination. These receptors all come from an adult in good health.

In its sample, this clone was seen a few times. V usage is TRBV28 and J usage is TRBJ1-4, with a weak D call TRBD1 (5 bases). This CDR3 contains 14 residues. Trimming left V 1 base short and J 7 bases short, with 10 bases between. The germline V gene has CDR1 MDHEN and CDR2 SYDVKM. The CDR3 DNA follows: TGTGCCAGCAGTTTATCCGGACAAGTTGAAAAACTGTTTTTT. Encoded protein: CASSLSGQVEKLFF.

V and J are TRBV19 and TRBJ2-3, with D perhaps assigned TRBD1 or TRBD2 (7 bases each). The V gene lost 3 bases and the J gene lost 6 bases, with 16 bases spanning the gap. Germline V lookup: CDR1 LNHDA, CDR2 SQIVND (reference sequence). The CDR3 loop spans 15 amino acids. CDR3 amino acids: CASSMSGGAGDTQYF. DNA of the CDR3: TGTGCCAGTAGTATGTCAGGGGGGGCCGGGGATACGCAGTATTTT.

The DNA for the CDR3 is TGTGCCAGCAGTTTGGGGGGGAGTGGCAATCAGCCCCAGCATTTT. It codes for CASSLGGSGNQPQHF. The genes are TRBV27 and TRBJ1-5; a possible D gene is TRBD1 (5 bases). V was cut by 3 bases and J by 2 bases, with 11 bases left in between. Germline CDR1 reads MNHEY; CDR2 reads SMNVEV (reference sequence). The CDR3 is 15 residues long.

This sequence joins TRBV5-4 and TRBJ2-1, with D perhaps TRBD2 (5 bases). Deletions cut 4 bases from V and 0 bases from J, with 11 bases between. This CDR3 has 15 residues. Germline loops: CDR1 SGHNT, CDR2 YYREEE (reference sequence). The CDR3 nucleotides are TGTGCCAGCAGCACTAGGGCCGACTCCTACAATGAGCAGTTCTTC. Its translation is CASSTRADSYNEQFF.

J is TRBJ2-3 and V is TRBV7-2, with D maybe TRBD2 (6 bases). The ends were cut back, 6 bases at V and 2 bases at J, with 15 bases in the middle. This CDR3 is built from 15 residues. The germline CDR1 and CDR2 sequences are SGHTA and FQGNSA. The CDR3 region is CASSLRDLHTDTQYF. CDR3 sequence (DNA): TGTGCCAGCAGTTTGCGGGACTTGCACACAGATACGCAGTATTTT.

The V gene is TRBV6-4, the J gene TRBJ2-1, with 8 bases fitting TRBD2. With 3 bases clipped from V and 7 bases from J, the junction kept 8 bases outside the gene matches. Germline assignment: CDR1 MRHNA and CDR2 SNTAGT. This CDR3 spans 15 amino acids. CDR3 sequence reads: CASSDNGGADNEQFF. The CDR3 DNA sequence: TGTGCCAGCAGTGATAACGGGGGGGCCGATAATGAGCAGTTCTTC.

The rearrangement uses TRBV19 and TRBJ1-1; the D is unclear. The CDR3 is 13 residues long. The germline CDR1 and CDR2 sequences are LNHDA and SQIVND (reference sequence). The ends were cut back, 3 bases at V and 1 base at J, with 6 bases in the middle. The CDR3 loop is CASSISRNTEAFF. DNA for the CDR3: TGTGCCAGTAGTATCTCTAGGAACACTGAAGCTTTCTTT.

The J gene is TRBJ1-1, the V gene TRBV6-2 or TRBV6-3; D is unresolved. The CDR3 length is 14 residues. Trimming pared 6 bases from V and 0 bases from J, leaving 11 bases between. Looked up from germline, CDR1 is MNHEY and CDR2 is SVGEGT. CDR3 amino acids: CASSWTSVNTEAFF. The CDR3 nucleotides are TGTGCCAGCAGCTGGACGTCGGTGAACACTGAAGCTTTCTTT.

The V call is TRBV7-2, the J call TRBJ2-7, with no clear D. The ends were cut back, 1 base at V and 0 bases at J, with 1 base in the middle. This CDR3 contains 12 residues. Germline loops: CDR1 SGHTA, CDR2 FQGNSA. The CDR3 region has the DNA TGTGCCAGCAGCTTAGTCTCCTACGAGCAGTACTTC. Translated, it gives CASSLVSYEQYF.

The chain couples TRBV19 to TRBJ2-2; D uncertain. V was clipped by 3 bases and J by 0 bases, with 5 bases between them. This CDR3 is built from 14 residues. Germline-derived CDR1 and CDR2 are LNHDA and SQIVND (reference sequence). CDR3 residues: CASSISPNTGELFF. CDR3 DNA sequence: TGTGCCAGTAGTATTAGCCCGAACACCGGGGAGCTGTTTTTT.

The chain recombines TRBV11-2 with TRBJ1-6, with D hard to call. Trimming stripped 5 bases from V and 8 bases from J, with 10 bases between. The CDR3 extends over 13 amino acids. CDR1 is SGHAT, CDR2 FQNNGV, per germline. The CDR3 spells CASSPDGDSPLHF. CDR3 in DNA: TGTGCCAGCAGCCCCGACGGAGATTCACCCCTCCACTTT.